This TCR beta chain came from a study of control samples from healthy donors and cancer patients. TCRdb keeps only in-frame clones here, not all; method: immunoSEQ multiplex PCR. The table includes some 130,000 clones, about 95% detected once. Trimming stripped 4 bases from V and 2 bases from J, with 8 bases between. The CDR3 spans 13 residues. Germline V lookup: CDR1 LNHDA, CDR2 SQIVND (reference sequence). The sequencing sample was made of blood. The chain employs TRBV19 and TRBJ2-5, with D uncertain. The source is a man between 25 and 39 years old in good health. The CDR3 is CASSKVDQETQYF. In DNA form, the CDR3 reads TGTGCCAGTAGTAAGGTGGATCAAGAGACCCAGTACTTC.